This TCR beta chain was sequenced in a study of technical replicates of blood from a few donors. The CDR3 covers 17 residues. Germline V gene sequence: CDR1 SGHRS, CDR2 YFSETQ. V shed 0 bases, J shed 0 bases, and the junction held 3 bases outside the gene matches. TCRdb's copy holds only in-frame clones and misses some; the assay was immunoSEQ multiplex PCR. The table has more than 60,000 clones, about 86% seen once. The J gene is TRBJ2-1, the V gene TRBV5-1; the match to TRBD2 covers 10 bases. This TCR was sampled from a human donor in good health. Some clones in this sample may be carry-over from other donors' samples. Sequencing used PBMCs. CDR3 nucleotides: TGCGCCAGCAGCTTGGGTAGCGGGGGGTTCTCCTACAATGAGCAGTTCTTC. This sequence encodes CASSLGSGGFSYNEQFF.